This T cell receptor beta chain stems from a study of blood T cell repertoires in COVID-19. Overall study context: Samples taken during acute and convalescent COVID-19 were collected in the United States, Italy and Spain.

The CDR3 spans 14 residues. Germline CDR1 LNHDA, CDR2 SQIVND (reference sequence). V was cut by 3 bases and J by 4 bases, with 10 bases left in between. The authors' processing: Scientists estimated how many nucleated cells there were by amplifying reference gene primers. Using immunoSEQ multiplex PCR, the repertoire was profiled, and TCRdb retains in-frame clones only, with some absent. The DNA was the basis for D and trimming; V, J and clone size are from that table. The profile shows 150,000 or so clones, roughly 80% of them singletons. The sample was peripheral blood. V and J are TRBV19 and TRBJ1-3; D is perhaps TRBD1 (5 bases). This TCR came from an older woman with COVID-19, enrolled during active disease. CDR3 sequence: CASSIGGSGNTIYF. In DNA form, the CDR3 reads TGTGCCAGTAGTATCGGGGGGTCGGGAAACACCATATATTTT.